A single sample is the source of the 10 T cell receptor beta chains below, sequenced in a study of T cells in Graves' hyperthyroidism and ophthalmopathy. RNA transcripts were the template for amplifying TCR beta CDR3 regions. The HTBI primer set drove a first-round RT-PCR of the TCR CDR3. TCRdb passed the multiplex PCR reads through MiXCR, listing each CDR3 protein once. Among 730,000 or so distinct CDR3 sequences listed, roughly 20% were seen once. The material sequenced was blood. These receptors came from a woman in her 50s with Graves' hyperthyroidism that later progressed to Graves' ophthalmopathy.

This clonotype was counted a few times. The rearrangement joins TRBV5-6 to TRBJ2-5; perhaps TRBD1 as D (6 bases). Trimming pared 1 base from V and 4 bases from J, leaving 14 bases between. The CDR3 totals 15 residues. Germline V gene data show CDR1 as SGHDT and CDR2 as YYEEEE. The CDR3 nucleotides read TGTGCCAGCAGCTTGAGGCCGCAAGGGGGAGAGACCCAGTACTTC. Translation gives CASSLRPQGGETQYF.

This clonotype was detected a few times. The chain employs TRBV5-1 and TRBJ2-2; D unclear. This CDR3 is built from 16 residues. The V gene lost 4 bases and the J gene lost 4 bases, with 17 bases spanning the gap. Germline-derived CDR1 and CDR2 are SGHRS and YFSETQ. CDR3 nucleotides: TGCGCCAGCAGCCCGGACCGTCGAGGTAGCACCGGGGAGCTGTTTTTT. Its protein product is CASSPDRRGSTGELFF.

This clonotype was found many times. The J gene is TRBJ1-5, the V gene TRBV30; TRBD1 is a possible D gene (5 bases). CDR3 length: 13 amino acids. Trimming pared 5 bases from V and 4 bases from J, leaving 12 bases between. Germline CDR1 reads GTSNPN; CDR2 reads SVGIG (reference sequence). DNA of the CDR3: TGTGCCTGGGCCGGGGCTCTGAATCAGCCCCAGCATTTT. Amino acids: CAWAGALNQPQHF.

This chain links TRBV6-2 or TRBV6-3 with TRBJ2-3; the D gene could be TRBD1 or TRBD2 (5 bases each). Germline V gene lookup returns CDR1 MNHEY and CDR2 SVGEGT. V dropped 6 bases and J dropped 3 bases, with 13 bases sitting between them. The CDR3 is made up of 14 amino acids. CDR3 DNA sequence: TGTGCCAGCAGATCCGGGACGCCGACAGATACGCAGTATTTT. Amino acid sequence: CASRSGTPTDTQYF.

The chain has TRBV11-2 and TRBJ2-3; no reliable D call. The CDR3 has 14 residues. CDR1 and CDR2 from the germline V gene are SGHAT and FQNNGV. With 5 bases removed from V and 5 bases from J, the gap between germline ends came to 14 bases. CDR3 DNA: TGTGCCAGCAGCCCAGTCGGCGGTCGAGATACGCAGTATTTT. Its protein product is CASSPVGGRDTQYF.

The chain couples TRBV6-6 to TRBJ2-1, with 8 bases matching TRBD2. Germline V CDR1 and CDR2: MNHNY, SVGAGI (reference sequence). The CDR3 is made up of 17 amino acids. V shed 2 bases and J 4 bases; nucleotides not matched to a gene: 10. The CDR3 DNA follows: TGTGCCAGCAGTTACGCAAAAATAGCGGGACCTTACAATGAGCAGTTCTTC. Translation gives CASSYAKIAGPYNEQFF.

The genes are TRBV27 and TRBJ1-6; D ambiguous. Trimming removed 3 bases at V and 3 bases at J, with 9 bases between. This CDR3 contains 15 residues. Per germline, CDR1 MNHEY and CDR2 SMNVEV (reference sequence). This CDR3 is CASSLRGNYNSPLHF. In DNA form, the CDR3 reads TGTGCCAGCAGTTTGAGAGGCAACTATAATTCACCCCTCCACTTT.

V usage is TRBV20-1 and J usage is TRBJ2-1, with TRBD2 identical over 9 bases. The CDR3 runs to 12 residues. V shed 4 bases, J shed 10 bases, and the junction held 5 bases outside the gene matches. Germline values: CDR1 DFQATT, CDR2 SNEGSKA (reference sequence). The CDR3 DNA reads as TGCAGTGCTAAGCATCTAGCGGGGGAGCAGTTCTTC. As protein: CSAKHLAGEQFF.

This clonotype came up many times. CDR3 in DNA: TGCAGTGCTAGGGCGACTAGCAAAGAGACCCAGTACTTC. Residues: CSARATSKETQYF. The chain is built from TRBV20-1 and TRBJ2-5; TRBD2 aligns across 7 bases. CDR3 length: 13 amino acids. V lost 3 bases, J lost 3 bases, and 4 bases stayed unmatched. Germline assignment: CDR1 DFQATT and CDR2 SNEGSKA (reference sequence).

This clonotype occurred a few times. The V and J genes are TRBV6-1 and TRBJ2-2, with 9 bases identical to TRBD2. V dropped 1 base and J dropped 6; count of bases not matched to a gene: 6. The germline CDR1 and CDR2 sequences are MNHNS and SASEGT. The CDR3 is 16 amino acids. CDR3 in amino acids: CASSEVPGLAAGELFF. Written as DNA, the CDR3 is TGTGCCAGCAGTGAAGTTCCGGGACTAGCCGCCGGGGAGCTGTTTTTT.